These 16 T cell receptor beta chains were all obtained from the same sample, sequenced in a study of blood T cell repertoires in COVID-19. The method was immunoSEQ multiplex PCR; TCRdb's version includes in-frame clones alone and lacks a portion of them. The sample contains under 200,000 clones, about 85% of which appear only once. The sample comprised peripheral blood. The source of these receptors is a man aged 18 to 29 with acute or convalescent COVID-19.

The chain recombines TRBV6-4 with TRBJ1-2, with a possible D match to TRBD1 (5 bases). From germline, CDR1 is MRHNA and CDR2 SNTAGT. The CDR3 length is 13 residues. With 5 bases removed from V and 4 bases from J, the gap between germline ends came to 11 bases. CDR3 region: CASSPGGVYGYTF. CDR3 sequence (DNA): TGTGCCAGCAGTCCGGGGGGGGTCTATGGCTACACCTTC.

This chain joins TRBV20-1 and TRBJ2-7; 7 bases agree with TRBD1. Germline V CDR1 and CDR2: DFQATT, SNEGSKA (reference sequence). The length of the CDR3 is 11 residues. Trimming at V came to 3 bases and at J to 5 bases, leaving 1 base not matched to a gene. The CDR3 protein is CSASQGDEQYV. The CDR3, as DNA: TGCAGTGCTAGTCAGGGGGACGAGCAGTACGTC.

V is TRBV19 and J is TRBJ2-1; unclear D gene. V was cut by 3 bases and J by 10 bases, with 16 bases left in between. Germline loops: CDR1 LNHDA, CDR2 SQIVND (reference sequence). The CDR3 has 14 residues. The CDR3 DNA sequence: TGTGCCAGTAGTATTTCGGCAGGTCTCGAAGAGCAGTTCTTC. This encodes CASSISAGLEEQFF.

The V gene is TRBV21-1, the J gene TRBJ1-1; the DNA was not compared with TRBD1, the D call given in the table. TRBV21-1 is termed a pseudogene. The CDR3 consists of 13 residues. CDR3 DNA: TGTGCCAGCAGCCGCCGACAGTTCACTGAAGCTTTCTTT. Protein sequence: CASSRRQFTEAFF.

The chain uses TRBV9 and TRBJ2-5, with D possibly TRBD2 on 5 matching bases. This CDR3 is built from 15 residues. With 0 bases removed from V and 5 bases from J, the gap between germline ends came to 14 bases. The germline V gene encodes CDR1 SGDLS and CDR2 YYNGEE. The CDR3 region is CASSVAGETPETQYF. The CDR3 DNA follows: TGTGCCAGCAGCGTAGCCGGGGAAACTCCGGAGACCCAGTACTTC. Supplemented by reference TRBV9 and TRBJ2-5, the full variable domain reads DSGVTQTPKHLITATGQRVTLRCSPRSGDLSVYWYQQSLDQGLQFLIQYYNGEERAKGNILERFSAQQFPDLHSELNLSSLELGDSALYFCASSVAGETPETQYFGPGTRLLVL.

The genes are TRBV29-1 and TRBJ2-7; unclear D gene. The CDR3 is 13 residues long. Trimming cost V 0 bases and J 2 bases, with 8 bases left between them. Germline V gene lookup returns CDR1 SQVTM and CDR2 ANQGSEA. CDR3 in DNA: TGCAGCGTTGAAGATGGAGAAACCTACGAGCAGTACTTC. It encodes CSVEDGETYEQYF.

The genes are TRBV27 and TRBJ2-7; 9 bases agree with TRBD1. The length of the CDR3 is 15 residues. Germline V gene data show CDR1 as MNHEY and CDR2 as SMNVEV (reference sequence). The ends lost 6 bases at V and 2 bases at J; junction bases unmatched: 8. Here the CDR3 reads CASRPGTGSPYEQYV. CDR3 DNA sequence: TGTGCCAGCAGGCCGGGGACAGGGTCGCCCTACGAGCAGTACGTC.

V usage is TRBV6-1 and J usage is TRBJ2-7, with TRBD1 as a possible D gene (5 bases). V was pared by 2 bases and J by 4 bases, with 15 bases between. Germline V gene sequence: CDR1 MNHNS, CDR2 SASEGT. The CDR3 sequence is 15 residues long. The CDR3 region has the DNA TGTGCCAGCAGTGAAAGTGGGGCAGGGCCTTACGAGCAGTACGTC. This sequence encodes CASSESGAGPYEQYV.

This clone has a single count. The rearrangement uses TRBV27 and TRBJ1-4; D perhaps matches TRBD1 (5 bases). Germline assignment: CDR1 MNHEY and CDR2 SMNVEV (reference sequence). Trimming left V 6 bases short and J 6 bases short, with 17 bases between. The CDR3 has 15 residues. CDR3 protein: CASSRRGSGDEKLFF. CDR3 sequence (DNA): TGTGCCAGCAGCAGGAGGGGATCTGGAGATGAAAAACTGTTTTTT.

This chain uses TRBV6-1 with TRBJ1-2, with TRBD1 matching over 9 bases. CDR1 and CDR2 (germline): MNHNS, SASEGT. This CDR3 comprises 16 residues. With V trimmed by 3 bases and J by 8 bases, 13 bases remained unmatched. The CDR3 DNA reads TGTGCCAGCAGTGATAACCTTCAAAGGACAGGGGAAGGCTACACCTTC. It is translated as CASSDNLQRTGEGYTF.

The rearrangement joins TRBV6-5 to TRBJ2-5; D is undetermined. V was cut by 2 bases and J by 3 bases, with 7 bases left in between. This CDR3 region has 13 residues. Germline V CDR1 and CDR2: MNHEY, SVGAGI. CDR3 loop: CASSYVREETQYF. The CDR3 bases are TGTGCCAGCAGTTACGTACGCGAAGAGACCCAGTACTTC.

The V call is TRBV6-1, the J call TRBJ1-2, with no clear D. Trimming took off 3 bases at V and 2 bases at J, with 7 bases between the two ends. This CDR3 contains 13 residues. CDR1 and CDR2 from the germline V gene are MNHNS and SASEGT. The CDR3 DNA reads TGTGCCAGCAGTGAGAACAAAAACTATGGCTACACCTTC. Its translation is CASSENKNYGYTF.

This sequence joins TRBV24-1 and TRBJ2-3; TRBD1 matches at 9 bases. The CDR3 totals 16 residues. Looked up from germline, CDR1 is KGHDR and CDR2 is SFDVKD. The trim removed 3 bases at V and 2 bases at J, leaving 5 bases unmatched. Here the CDR3 reads CATSDAGTGNTDTQYF. The DNA for the CDR3 is TGTGCCACCAGTGATGCTGGGACAGGGAACACAGATACGCAGTATTTT.

V usage is TRBV30 and J usage is TRBJ2-5; TRBD2 matches 10 bases. Germline CDR1 reads GTSNPN; CDR2 reads SVGIG (reference sequence). V dropped 0 bases and J dropped 0; count of bases not matched to a gene: 4. This CDR3 contains 16 residues. Here the CDR3 DNA reads TGTGCCTGGAGTGTTTTAGCGGGGGGATACCAAGAGACCCAGTACTTC. It codes for CAWSVLAGGYQETQYF.

The chain is built from TRBV4-1 and TRBJ2-7, with D tentatively TRBD2 (7 bases). Trimming removed 4 bases from V and 6 bases from J, with 19 bases in between. The CDR3 runs 15 residues. Germline CDR1 and CDR2: MGHRA and YSYEKL. The CDR3 coding sequence is TGCGCCAGCAGCCCCCGTGGGGGGGCCCCGGGCGAGCAGTACTTC. Translated, it gives CASSPRGGAPGEQYF.

This clone has a single count. This chain joins TRBV7-9 and TRBJ2-3; no clear D gene. Trimming cost V 8 bases and J 2 bases, with 14 bases left between them. The CDR3 sequence is 14 residues long. Germline CDR1 is SEHNR and CDR2 is FQNEAQ (reference sequence). The CDR3 here is CASDELGSTDTQYF. DNA of the CDR3: TGTGCCAGCGATGAGCTGGGCTCCACAGATACGCAGTATTTT.